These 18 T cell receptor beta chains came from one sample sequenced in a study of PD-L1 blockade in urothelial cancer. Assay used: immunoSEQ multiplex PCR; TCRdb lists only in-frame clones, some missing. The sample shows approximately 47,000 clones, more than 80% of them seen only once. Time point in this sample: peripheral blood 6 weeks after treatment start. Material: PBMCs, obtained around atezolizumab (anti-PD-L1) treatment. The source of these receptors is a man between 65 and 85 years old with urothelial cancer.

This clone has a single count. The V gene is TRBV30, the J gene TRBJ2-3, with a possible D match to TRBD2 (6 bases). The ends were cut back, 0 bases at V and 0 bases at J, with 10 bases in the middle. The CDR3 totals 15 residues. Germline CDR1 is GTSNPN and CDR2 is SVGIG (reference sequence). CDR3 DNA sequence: TGTGCCTGGAGTGTAGGGCTAGCGAGCACAGATACGCAGTATTTT. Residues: CAWSVGLASTDTQYF.

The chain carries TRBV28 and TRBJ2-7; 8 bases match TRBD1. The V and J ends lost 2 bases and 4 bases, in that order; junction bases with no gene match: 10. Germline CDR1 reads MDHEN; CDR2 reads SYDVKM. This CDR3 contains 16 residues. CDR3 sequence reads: CASSLEAQGVGYEQYF. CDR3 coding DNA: TGTGCCAGCAGTTTAGAGGCACAGGGGGTGGGATACGAGCAGTACTTC.

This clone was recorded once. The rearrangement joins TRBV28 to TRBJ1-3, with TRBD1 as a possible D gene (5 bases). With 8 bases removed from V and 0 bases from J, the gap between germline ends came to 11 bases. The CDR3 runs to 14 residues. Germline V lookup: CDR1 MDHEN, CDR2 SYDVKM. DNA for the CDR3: TGTGCCAGCTCAGACAGCGCCTCTGGAAACACCATATATTTT. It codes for CASSDSASGNTIYF.

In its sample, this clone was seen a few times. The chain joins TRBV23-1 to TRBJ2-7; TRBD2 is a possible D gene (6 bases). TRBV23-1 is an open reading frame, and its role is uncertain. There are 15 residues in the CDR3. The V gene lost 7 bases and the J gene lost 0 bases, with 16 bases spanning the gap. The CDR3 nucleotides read TGCGCCAGCACCTCGGGACGGACTACCTCCTACGAGCAGTACTTC. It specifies CASTSGRTTSYEQYF.

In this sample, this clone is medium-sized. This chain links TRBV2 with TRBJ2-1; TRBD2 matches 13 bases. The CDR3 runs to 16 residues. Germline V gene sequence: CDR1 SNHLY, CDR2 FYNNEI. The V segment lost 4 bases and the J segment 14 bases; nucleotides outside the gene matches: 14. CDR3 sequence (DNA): TGTGCCAGCAGTGGCGAAAGGACTAGCGGGAGTACCCTAAAGTTCTTC. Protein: CASSGERTSGSTLKFF. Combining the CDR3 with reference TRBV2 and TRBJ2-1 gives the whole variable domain EPEVTQTPSHQVTQMGQEVILRCVPISNHLYFYWYRQILGQKVEFLVSFYNNEISEKSEIFDDQFSVERPDGSNFTLKIRSTKLEDSAMYFCASSGERTSGSTLKFFGPGTRLTVL.

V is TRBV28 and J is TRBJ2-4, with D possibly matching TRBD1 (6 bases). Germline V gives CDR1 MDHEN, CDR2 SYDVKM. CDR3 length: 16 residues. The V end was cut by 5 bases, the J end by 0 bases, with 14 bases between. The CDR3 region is CASSTRDTVAKNIQYF. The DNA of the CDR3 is TGTGCCAGCAGTACAAGGGACACCGTAGCCAAAAACATTCAGTACTTC.

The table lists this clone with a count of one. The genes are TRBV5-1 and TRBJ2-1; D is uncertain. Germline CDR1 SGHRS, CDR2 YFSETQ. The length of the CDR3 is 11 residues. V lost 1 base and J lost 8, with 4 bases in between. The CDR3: CASSLSDEQFF. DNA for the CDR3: TGCGCCAGCAGCTTGAGCGATGAGCAGTTCTTC. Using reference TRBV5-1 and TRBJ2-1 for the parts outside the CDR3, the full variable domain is KAGVTQTPRYLIKTRGQQVTLSCSPISGHRSVSWYQQTPGQGLQFLFEYFSETQRNKGNFPGRFSGRQFSNSRSEMNVSTLELGDSALYLCASSLSDEQFFGPGTRLTVL.

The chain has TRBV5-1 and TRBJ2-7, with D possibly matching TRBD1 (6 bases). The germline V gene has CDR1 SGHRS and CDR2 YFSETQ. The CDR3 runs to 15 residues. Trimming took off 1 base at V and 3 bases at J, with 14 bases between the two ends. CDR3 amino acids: CASSLRQGNYYEQYF. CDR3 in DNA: TGCGCCAGCAGCTTGCGTCAGGGGAATTACTACGAGCAGTACTTC.

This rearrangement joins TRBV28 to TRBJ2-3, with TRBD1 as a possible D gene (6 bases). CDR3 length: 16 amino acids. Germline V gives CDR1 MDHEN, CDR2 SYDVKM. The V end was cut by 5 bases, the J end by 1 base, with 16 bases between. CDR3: CASSTGHLMGTDTQYF. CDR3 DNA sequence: TGTGCCAGCAGTACAGGGCACTTGATGGGCACAGATACGCAGTATTTT.

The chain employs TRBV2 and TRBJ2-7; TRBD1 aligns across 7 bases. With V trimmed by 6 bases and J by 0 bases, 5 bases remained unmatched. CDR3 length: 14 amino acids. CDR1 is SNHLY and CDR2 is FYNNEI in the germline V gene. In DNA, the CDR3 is TGTGCCAGCAGAAATGCAGGGGGCTCCTACGAGCAGTACTTC. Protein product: CASRNAGGSYEQYF.

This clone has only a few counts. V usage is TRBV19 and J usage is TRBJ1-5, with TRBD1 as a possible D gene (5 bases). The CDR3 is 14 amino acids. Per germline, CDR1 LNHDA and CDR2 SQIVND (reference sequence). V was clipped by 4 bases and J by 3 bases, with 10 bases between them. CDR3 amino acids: CASSSQGSNQPQHF. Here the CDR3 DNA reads TGTGCCAGTAGTAGTCAGGGATCCAATCAGCCCCAGCATTTT.

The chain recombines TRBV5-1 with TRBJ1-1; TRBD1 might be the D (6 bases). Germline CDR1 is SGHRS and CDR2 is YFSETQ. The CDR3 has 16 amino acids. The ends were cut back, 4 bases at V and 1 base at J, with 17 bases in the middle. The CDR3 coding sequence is TGCGCCAGCAGCCGAAACAGGGCCACCGAGAACACTGAAGCTTTCTTT. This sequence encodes CASSRNRATENTEAFF. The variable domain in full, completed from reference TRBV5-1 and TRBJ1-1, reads KAGVTQTPRYLIKTRGQQVTLSCSPISGHRSVSWYQQTPGQGLQFLFEYFSETQRNKGNFPGRFSGRQFSNSRSEMNVSTLELGDSALYLCASSRNRATENTEAFFGQGTRLTVV.

CDR3 residues: CASSFGASGSSFYNEQFF. In DNA form, the CDR3 reads TGCGCCAGCAGCTTTGGCGCTAGCGGGAGCTCTTTCTACAATGAGCAGTTCTTC. The V call is TRBV5-1, the J call TRBJ2-1; 10 nucleotides agree with TRBD2. The CDR3 extends over 18 amino acids. Trimming at V came to 2 bases and at J to 3 bases, leaving 11 bases not matched to a gene. Germline V CDR1 and CDR2: SGHRS, YFSETQ.

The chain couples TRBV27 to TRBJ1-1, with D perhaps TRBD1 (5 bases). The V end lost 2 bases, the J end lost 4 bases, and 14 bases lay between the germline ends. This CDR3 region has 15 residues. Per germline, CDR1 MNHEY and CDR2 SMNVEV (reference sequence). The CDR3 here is CASSLKSGMLTEAFF. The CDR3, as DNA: TGTGCCAGCAGTTTAAAGTCAGGGATGCTCACTGAAGCTTTCTTT.

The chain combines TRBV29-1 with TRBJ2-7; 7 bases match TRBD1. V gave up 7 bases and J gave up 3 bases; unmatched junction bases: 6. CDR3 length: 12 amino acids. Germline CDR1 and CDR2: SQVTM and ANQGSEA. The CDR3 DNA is TGCAGCGCTGAGACAGGGATCTACGAGCAGTACTTC. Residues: CSAETGIYEQYF.

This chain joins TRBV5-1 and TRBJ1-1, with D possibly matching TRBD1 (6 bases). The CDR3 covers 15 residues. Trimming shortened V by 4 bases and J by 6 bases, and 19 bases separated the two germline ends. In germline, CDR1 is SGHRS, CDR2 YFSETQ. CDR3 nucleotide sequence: TGCGCCAGCAGCCTGTCACCCGGGACACCTTCTGAAGCTTTCTTT. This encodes CASSLSPGTPSEAFF.

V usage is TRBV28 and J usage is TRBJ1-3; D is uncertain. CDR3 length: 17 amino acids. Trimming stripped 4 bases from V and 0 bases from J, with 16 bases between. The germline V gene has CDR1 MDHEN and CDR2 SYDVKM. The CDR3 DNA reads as TGTGCCAGCAGTTACGAACTGTCGCATATCTCTGGAAACACCATATATTTT. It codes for CASSYELSHISGNTIYF.

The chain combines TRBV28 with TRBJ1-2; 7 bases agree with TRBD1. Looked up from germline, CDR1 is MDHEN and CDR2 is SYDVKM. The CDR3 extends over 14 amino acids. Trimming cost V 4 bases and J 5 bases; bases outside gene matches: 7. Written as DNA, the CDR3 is TGTGCCAGCAGTTGGCCGACAGGGAGATATGGCTACACCTTC. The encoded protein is CASSWPTGRYGYTF.